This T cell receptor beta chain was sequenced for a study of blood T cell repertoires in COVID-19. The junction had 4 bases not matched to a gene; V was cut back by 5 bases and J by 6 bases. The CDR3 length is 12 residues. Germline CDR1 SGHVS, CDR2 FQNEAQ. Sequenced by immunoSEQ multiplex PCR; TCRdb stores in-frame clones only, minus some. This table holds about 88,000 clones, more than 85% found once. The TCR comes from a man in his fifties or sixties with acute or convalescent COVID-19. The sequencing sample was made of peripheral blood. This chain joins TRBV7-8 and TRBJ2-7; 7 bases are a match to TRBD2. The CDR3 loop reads CASSPTSVEQYF. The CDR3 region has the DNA TGTGCCAGCAGCCCCACTAGCGTCGAGCAGTACTTC.